Listed below are T cell receptor beta chains from one sample, sequenced in a study of PD-1 blockade in classical Hodgkin lymphoma. Using immunoSEQ multiplex PCR, the repertoire was profiled, and TCRdb retains in-frame clones only, with some absent. The sample gives fewer than 100,000 clones, approximately 94% of which show up once; roughly 1.9% is in the top ten. This sample comprised peripheral blood mononuclear cells (PBMCs), obtained before the fourth cycle of nivolumab. The receptors stem from a human donor with classical Hodgkin lymphoma. Each CDR3 is given with its conserved first and last residue. The D gene is left open where the match is weak. A row's size may be missing; if present it is once, few, many or a size class.

D gene,clone size,J gene,V gene,CDR3 protein,CDR3 DNA
TRBD2,NA,TRBJ2-1,TRBV18,CASSPLPSASGNNEQFF,TGTGCCAGCTCACCCCTCCCCAGTGCTAGCGGAAACAATGAGCAGTTCTTC
NA,NA,TRBJ2-7,TRBV18,CASSPSGIYEQYF,TGTGCCAGCTCACCTTCAGGGATCTACGAGCAGTACTTC
NA,NA,TRBJ1-4,TRBV29-1,CSVDFSGRPVNEKLFF,TGCAGCGTTGACTTCAGTGGGAGGCCAGTTAATGAAAAACTGTTTTTT
NA,NA,TRBJ2-7,TRBV11-2,CASSNQAEQYF,TGTGCCAGCAGCAACCAAGCCGAGCAGTACTTC
NA,NA,TRBJ2-3,TRBV28,CAHGVAGPDTQYF,TGTGCCCACGGAGTGGCAGGGCCAGATACGCAGTATTTT
TRBD1,NA,TRBJ2-7,TRBV10-1,CASTLISVDRGSEQYF,TGCGCCAGTACCCTGATATCGGTAGACAGGGGCAGCGAGCAGTACTTC
NA,NA,TRBJ2-7,TRBV27,CASSLGTANNYEQYF,TGTGCCAGCAGTTTAGGGACGGCTAATAACTACGAGCAGTACTTC
NA,NA,TRBJ2-2,TRBV6-5,CASSLQGSGELFF,TGTGCCAGCAGTCTTCAGGGTTCCGGGGAGCTGTTTTTT
NA,NA,TRBJ1-5,TRBV7-9,CASSHAPGRSGNQPQHF,TGTGCCAGCAGCCATGCTCCGGGGAGGAGTGGCAATCAGCCCCAGCATTTT
NA,few,TRBJ1-4,TRBV27,CASSAMGRNEKLFF,TGTGCCAGCAGTGCAATGGGGCGGAATGAAAAACTGTTTTTT
NA,NA,TRBJ1-1,TRBV28,CASSSDNNRLAFF,TGTGCCAGCAGTTCAGACAACAACCGTCTAGCTTTCTTT
NA,NA,TRBJ1-6,TRBV4-2,CASSQALSGMISSPLHF,TGTGCCAGCAGCCAAGCTCTATCAGGGATGATAAGTTCACCCCTCCACTTT
NA,NA,TRBJ1-3,TRBV21-1,CASSNGTGEGNTIYF,TGTGCCAGCAGCAACGGTACAGGGGAAGGTAACACCATATATTTT
NA,NA,TRBJ2-3,TRBV5-6,CASSEVRGASTDTQYF,TGTGCCAGCAGCGAAGTCAGGGGGGCCTCCACAGATACGCAGTATTTT
NA,NA,TRBJ2-6,TRBV11-2,CASSMTSSSSGANVLTF,TGTGCCAGCAGCATGACAAGCTCTTCCTCTGGGGCCAACGTCCTGACTTTC
TRBD2,once,TRBJ2-3,TRBV19,CASSIVASGGTDTQYF,TGTGCCAGTAGTATAGTGGCTAGCGGGGGCACAGATACGCAGTATTTT
NA,NA,TRBJ2-5,TRBV2,CASSDQGMRQETQYF,TGTGCCAGCAGTGACCAGGGGATGAGGCAAGAGACCCAGTACTTC
TRBD2,NA,TRBJ2-7,TRBV15,CATSRGAGGLTYEQYF,TGTGCCACCAGCAGGGGAGCGGGAGGGCTAACCTACGAGCAGTACTTC
NA,NA,TRBJ2-7,TRBV28,CASSFSIGNTRNYEQYF,TGTGCCAGCAGTTTTTCAATCGGGAACACCCGAAATTACGAGCAGTACTTC
NA,NA,TRBJ2-3,TRBV14,CASSQYEGTDTQYF,TGTGCCAGCAGCCAATACGAGGGCACAGATACGCAGTATTTT
NA,few,TRBJ1-1,TRBV5-1,CASSLGLGMNTEAFF,TGCGCCAGCAGCTTGGGATTAGGGATGAACACTGAAGCTTTCTTT
TRBD2,NA,TRBJ2-3,TRBV6-1,CASSGGSPRGAGGTDTQYF,TGTGCCAGCAGTGGAGGCTCTCCGCGGGGGGCCGGGGGCACAGATACGCAGTATTTT
TRBD2,NA,TRBJ2-7,TRBV5-4,CASSFAGGTYEQYF,TGTGCCAGCAGCTTCGCGGGAGGAACCTACGAGCAGTACTTC
NA,NA,TRBJ2-3,TRBV19,CASSTTRWTDTQYF,TGTGCCAGTAGTACCACCCGCTGGACAGATACGCAGTATTTT
NA,NA,TRBJ2-3,TRBV5-1,CASSSTGHPTDTQYF,TGCGCCAGCAGCTCGACGGGACACCCCACAGATACGCAGTATTTT
NA,NA,TRBJ1-2,TRBV6-5,CASSYYTGHGYTF,TGTGCCAGCAGTTACTACACAGGTCACGGCTACACCTTC
NA,NA,TRBJ1-1,TRBV6-1,CASSLQLHTEAFF,TGTGCCAGCAGTCTCCAGCTGCACACTGAAGCTTTCTTT
NA,once,TRBJ2-3,TRBV10-1,CASSEGGGLGADTQYF,TGCGCCAGCAGTGAGGGAGGTGGGCTAGGCGCGGATACGCAGTATTTT
NA,NA,TRBJ2-7,TRBV28,CASTDDRRGPVYEQYF,TGTGCCAGCACCGACGACCGCCGGGGCCCCGTGTACGAGCAGTACTTC
NA,NA,TRBJ2-5,TRBV6-1,CASTYRAGGQETQYF,TGTGCCAGCACCTACAGGGCAGGGGGGCAAGAGACCCAGTACTTC
NA,NA,TRBJ2-7,TRBV2,CASKATADGRNYEQYF,TGTGCCAGCAAGGCGACAGCCGATGGGCGAAACTACGAGCAGTACTTC
NA,NA,TRBJ1-1,TRBV10-1,CASSRGTEAFF,TGCGCCAGCAGTCGGGGGACTGAAGCTTTCTTT
TRBD1,NA,TRBJ1-2,TRBV19,CASQGQSRGNYGYTF,TGTGCCAGCCAGGGACAGAGCCGAGGAAACTATGGCTACACCTTC
NA,NA,TRBJ1-1,TRBV5-1,CASSLDRLTNTEAFF,TGCGCCAGCAGCTTGGACAGGCTGACGAACACTGAAGCTTTCTTT
TRBD1,NA,TRBJ1-2,TRBV19,CASSRRTGGNYGYTF,TGTGCCAGTAGTCGAAGAACAGGGGGGAACTATGGCTACACCTTC
NA,NA,TRBJ1-3,TRBV6-1,CASSEQGPGNTIYF,TGTGCCAGCAGTGAACAGGGCCCTGGAAACACCATATATTTT
NA,NA,TRBJ2-2,TRBV7-8,CASSLRRAPPGELFF,TGTGCCAGCAGCCTACGGCGTGCCCCGCCCGGGGAGCTGTTTTTT
TRBD2,NA,TRBJ2-3,TRBV7-8,CASSPLRLAGGLDTQYF,TGTGCCAGCAGCCCCCTGAGACTAGCGGGAGGGTTAGATACGCAGTATTTT
NA,NA,TRBJ1-2,TRBV6-1,CASSPSRTYGYTF,TGTGCCAGCAGCCCATCCCGAACCTATGGCTACACCTTC
TRBD2,NA,TRBJ2-1,TRBV7-6,CASSLEASRKAGEDNEQFF,TGTGCCAGCAGCTTAGAGGCCTCTCGGAAAGCGGGAGAGGATAATGAGCAGTTCTTC
NA,NA,TRBJ2-3,TRBV7-7,CASSSRSSPDTQYF,TGTGCCAGCAGCTCACGGAGTTCGCCAGATACGCAGTATTTT
TRBD2,NA,TRBJ2-1,TRBV2,CASTLTLGTSGGSSYNEQFF,TGTGCCAGCACCCTAACACTGGGGACTAGCGGGGGGAGCTCTTACAATGAGCAGTTCTTC
NA,NA,TRBJ1-6,TRBV5-4,CASSKGQERYSPLHF,TGTGCCAGCAGCAAAGGGCAGGAAAGGTATTCACCCCTCCACTTT
TRBD1,NA,TRBJ1-3,TRBV7-8,CASSLGGQGYSGNTIYF,TGTGCCAGCAGCTTAGGTGGACAGGGGTACTCTGGAAACACCATATATTTT
NA,NA,TRBJ2-6,TRBV27,CASSSKGLVPNVLTF,TGTGCCAGCAGCTCCAAGGGGCTCGTGCCCAACGTCCTGACTTTC
NA,NA,TRBJ2-1,TRBV7-9,CASSLIDSYNEQFF,TGTGCCAGCAGCTTAATCGACTCGTACAATGAGCAGTTCTTC
NA,NA,TRBJ1-1,TRBV6-6,CASVGGVAEAFF,TGTGCCAGCGTGGGGGGGGTGGCTGAAGCTTTCTTT
NA,once,TRBJ2-7,TRBV11-2,CASSLDEALYEQYF,TGTGCCAGCAGCTTAGATGAGGCTCTCTACGAGCAGTACTTC
NA,NA,TRBJ1-2,TRBV6-1,CASSEAGQFGGYTF,TGTGCCAGCAGTGAAGCAGGGCAGTTCGGCGGCTACACCTTC
TRBD1,NA,TRBJ2-1,TRBV28,CASRAPRQGQFF,TGTGCCAGCAGGGCACCACGACAGGGGCAGTTCTTC
NA,NA,TRBJ2-7,TRBV6-5,CASSYSMDSGAYEQYF,TGTGCCAGCAGTTACTCGATGGACAGCGGCGCCTACGAGCAGTACTTC
NA,NA,TRBJ2-7,TRBV21-1,CASSKVRVFDEQYF,TGTGCCAGCAGCAAAGTCCGCGTATTCGACGAGCAGTACTTC
NA,NA,TRBJ2-7,TRBV30,CAWSVGGGEQYF,TGTGCCTGGAGTGTAGGAGGGGGGGAGCAGTACTTC